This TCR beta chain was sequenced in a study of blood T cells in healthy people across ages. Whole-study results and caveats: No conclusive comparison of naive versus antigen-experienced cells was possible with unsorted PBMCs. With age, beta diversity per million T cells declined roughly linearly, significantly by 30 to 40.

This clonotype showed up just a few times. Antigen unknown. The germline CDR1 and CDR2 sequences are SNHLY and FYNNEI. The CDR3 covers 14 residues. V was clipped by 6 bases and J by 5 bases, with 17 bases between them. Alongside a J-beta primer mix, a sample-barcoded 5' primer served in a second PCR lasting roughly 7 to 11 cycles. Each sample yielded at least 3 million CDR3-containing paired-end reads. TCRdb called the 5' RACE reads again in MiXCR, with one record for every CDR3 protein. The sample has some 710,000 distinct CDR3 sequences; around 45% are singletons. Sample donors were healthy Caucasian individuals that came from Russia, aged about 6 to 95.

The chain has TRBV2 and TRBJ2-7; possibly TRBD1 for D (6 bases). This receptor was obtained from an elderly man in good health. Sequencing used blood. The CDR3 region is CASRRGFLSDEQYF. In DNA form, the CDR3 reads TGTGCCAGCAGAAGGGGGTTCTTAAGCGACGAGCAGTACTTC.